The table lists the clone carrying this T cell receptor beta chain with a few counts. Its antigen remains unidentified. Investigators reverse transcribed all isolated RNA, so they sequenced expressed TCRB transcripts. Sequenced naive, central memory and regulatory T cell samples produced an average of around 4 million reads. Method: immunoSEQ multiplex PCR; TCRdb's copy keeps in-frame clones and lacks some. The sample holds about 930,000 clones, roughly a sixth seen once. The CDR3 loop spans 14 amino acids. In germline, CDR1 is MNHEY, CDR2 SMNVEV (reference sequence). Germline trimming cut 5 bases from V and 1 base from J; bases unmatched to any gene: 0. This specimen belongs to a study of beta chain features in type 1 diabetes. Study results and limitations: The question left open here concerned HLA type influencing TCRB rearrangement. A greater similarity of naive, central memory and Treg TCRB repertoires was seen among patients than among healthy donors.

V gene TRBV27 combines with J gene TRBJ2-2, with 8 bases identical to TRBD1. The clonotype comes from a woman younger than 30 in good health. The sequencing sample was made of naive CD4+ T cells from blood. For the CDR3, the DNA is TGTGCCAGCAGTACAGGGGGGAACACCGGGGAGCTGTTTTTT. This gives the protein CASSTGGNTGELFF.